This TCR beta chain was recovered during a study of blood T cells in healthy people across ages. General observations from the study: Comparison with aged donors showed that long-lived donors had more naive CD4+ cells and higher diversity. The lack of PBMC sorting stopped any conclusive naive versus antigen-experienced comparison. Changes in expanded clonotypes were possibly confounded, as the CMV status of donors was unknown.

The total RNA that was extracted per sample amounted to at least 5 micrograms. This clonotype turned up a few times. The antigen is unknown. Looked up from germline, CDR1 is SGHRS and CDR2 is YFSETQ. V lost 0 bases, J lost 7 bases, and 7 bases lay in between. The length of the CDR3 is 12 residues. A second PCR, run for roughly 6 to 11 cycles, used a sample-barcoded 5' primer plus a J-beta primer mix. TCRdb re-called the 5' RACE reads through MiXCR, storing one row per CDR3 protein. The table includes 700,000 to 950,000 distinct CDR3 sequences, roughly 50% detected once. Sample: blood. The sequence was obtained from a man aged 25-40 years in good health. The chain has TRBV5-1 and TRBJ1-1; D not resolved. The CDR3 coding sequence is TGCGCCAGCAGCTTGGGAGGCCTTGAAGCTTTCTTT. Encoded protein: CASSLGGLEAFF.